This passage covers 5 T cell receptor beta chains from one sample sequenced in a study of blood T cell repertoires in COVID-19 (TCRdb year 2020). Library construction relied on the immunoSEQ multiplex PCR assay. TCRdb holds this immuneACCESS table with in-frame rearrangements only. Some clones are missing; in checked studies, unresolved V genes explain under half, and the rest has no known cause. The sample table shows 200,000 to 250,000 clones, and roughly 90% are seen once. The ten biggest clones cover 0.82% of the sample. The source material was peripheral blood. The receptor source for this set is a man between 60 and 70 years old with COVID-19, enrolled during active disease.

This chain links TRBV18 with TRBJ1-4; D is undetermined. This CDR3 spans 16 amino acids. CDR1 is KGHSH and CDR2 is LQKENI in the germline V gene. Trimming cost V 1 base and J 6 bases, with 15 bases left between them. CDR3 nucleotide sequence: TGTGCCAGCTCACCACTCGGGGAGACTTTGGATGAAAAACTGTTTTTT. Its protein product is CASSPLGETLDEKLFF.

V usage is TRBV9 and J usage is TRBJ1-1; no clear D. Germline V lookup: CDR1 SGDLS, CDR2 YYNGEE. CDR3 length equals 14 residues. V was clipped by 3 bases and J by 9 bases, with 18 bases between them. The CDR3 sequence is CASSGTIGESQAFF. The DNA of the CDR3 is TGTGCCAGCAGCGGTACCATTGGGGAGTCGCAAGCTTTCTTT.

This clone was recorded a few times. This chain uses TRBV28 with TRBJ1-5; 10 bases align to TRBD1. Germline assignment: CDR1 MDHEN and CDR2 SYDVKM. V lost 5 bases, J lost 7 bases, and 11 bases stayed unmatched. CDR3 size: 16 residues. CDR3 sequence: CASSTPRQGAGQPQHF. The CDR3 coding sequence is TGTGCCAGCAGTACCCCCCGACAGGGGGCGGGACAGCCCCAGCATTTT.

The J gene is TRBJ2-4, the V gene TRBV28; the match to TRBD2 covers 7 bases. After removal of 5 bases from V and 1 base from J, the junction contained 8 bases not matched to a gene. Germline V gene lookup returns CDR1 MDHEN and CDR2 SYDVKM. CDR3 length equals 16 residues. The CDR3 bases are TGTGCCAGCAGTGAAACAACCGGGGGGGCCAAAAACATTCAGTACTTC. Translating gives CASSETTGGAKNIQYF.

The chain combines TRBV1 with TRBJ2-2; the table's D call TRBD2 went unverified against the DNA. TRBV1 is a pseudogene locus. This CDR3 contains 16 residues. The DNA of the CDR3 is TGCACCAGCAGTTCTCCGACTAGCGTGAACACCGGGGAGCTGTTTTTT. Translated, it gives CTSSSPTSVNTGELFF.